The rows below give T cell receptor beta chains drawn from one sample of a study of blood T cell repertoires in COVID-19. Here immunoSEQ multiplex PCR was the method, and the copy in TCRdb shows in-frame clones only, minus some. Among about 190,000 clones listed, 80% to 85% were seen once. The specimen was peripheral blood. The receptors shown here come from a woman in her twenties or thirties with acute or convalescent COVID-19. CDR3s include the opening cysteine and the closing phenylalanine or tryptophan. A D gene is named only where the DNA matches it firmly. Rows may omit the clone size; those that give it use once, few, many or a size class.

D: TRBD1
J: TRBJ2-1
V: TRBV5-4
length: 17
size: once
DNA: TGTGCCAGCAGCTTGGCTTCCGGGACAGGGACGGGGAATGAGCAGTTCTTC
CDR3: CASSLASGTGTGNEQFF

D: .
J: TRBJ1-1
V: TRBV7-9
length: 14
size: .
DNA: TGTGCCAGCAGCCCGACGGGGGGCGAGGCTGAAGCTTTCTTT
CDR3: CASSPTGGEAEAFF

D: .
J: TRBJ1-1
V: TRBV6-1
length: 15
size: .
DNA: TGTGCCAGCAGTGAAAGGTTACCGGGGAACACTGAAGCTTTCTTT
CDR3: CASSERLPGNTEAFF

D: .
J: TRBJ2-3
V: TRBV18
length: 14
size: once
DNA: TGTGCCAGCGGAAACAGGGAAAGCACAGATACGCAGTATTTT
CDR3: CASGNRESTDTQYF

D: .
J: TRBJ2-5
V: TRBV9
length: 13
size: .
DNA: TGTGCCAGCAGCGTAGAGGAGAGAGGGACCCAGTACTTC
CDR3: CASSVEERGTQYF

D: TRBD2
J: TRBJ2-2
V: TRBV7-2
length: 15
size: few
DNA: TGTGCCAGCAGCTTCGGCGGGAGGGAGGCCGGGGAGCTGTTTTTT
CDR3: CASSFGGREAGELFF

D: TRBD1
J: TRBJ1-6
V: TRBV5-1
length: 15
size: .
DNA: TGCGCCAGCAGCTTGCCGGGACAGGGGAATTCACCCCTCCACTTT
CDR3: CASSLPGQGNSPLHF

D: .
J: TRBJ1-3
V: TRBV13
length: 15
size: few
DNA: TGTGCCAGCAGCTCCTACAGGGACTCTGGAAACACCATATATTTT
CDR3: CASSSYRDSGNTIYF

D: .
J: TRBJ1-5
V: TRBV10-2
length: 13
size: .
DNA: TGCGCCACACAGGATAATAGCAATCAGCCCCAGCATTTT
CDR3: CATQDNSNQPQHF

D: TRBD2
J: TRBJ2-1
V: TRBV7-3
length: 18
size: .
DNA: TGTGCCAGCAGCCGGAGACTAGCGGGGGACCCTAAGAACAATGAGCAGTTCTTC
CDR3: CASSRRLAGDPKNNEQFF

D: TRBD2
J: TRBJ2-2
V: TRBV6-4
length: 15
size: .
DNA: TGTGCCAGCAGTGTTCTAGCGGGGGACACCGGGGAGCTGTTTTTT
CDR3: CASSVLAGDTGELFF

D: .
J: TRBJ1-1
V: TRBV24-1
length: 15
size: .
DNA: TGTGCCACCAGTGAAGCGGGACAAATAAACACTGAAGCTTTCTTT
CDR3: CATSEAGQINTEAFF

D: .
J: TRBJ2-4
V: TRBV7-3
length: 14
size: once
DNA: TGTGCCAGCAGCTCCCTTGAGGCCAAAAACATTCAGTACTTC
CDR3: CASSSLEAKNIQYF

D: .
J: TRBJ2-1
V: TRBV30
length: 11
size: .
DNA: TGTGCCTGGGGTGACTGGGATGAGCAGTTCTTC
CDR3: CAWGDWDEQFF

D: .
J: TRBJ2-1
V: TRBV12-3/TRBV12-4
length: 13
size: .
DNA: TGTGCCAGCAGTTTTTTTCTGGAGGGTGAGCAGTTCTTC
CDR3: CASSFFLEGEQFF

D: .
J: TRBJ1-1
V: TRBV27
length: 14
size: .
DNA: TGTGCCAGCCGATATGGCGGGATAAACACTGAAGCTTTCTTT
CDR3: CASRYGGINTEAFF

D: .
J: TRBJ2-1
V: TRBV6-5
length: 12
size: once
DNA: TGTGCCAGCATTGGGGGGTACAATGAGCAGTTCTTC
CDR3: CASIGGYNEQFF

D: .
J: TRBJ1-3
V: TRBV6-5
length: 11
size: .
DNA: TGTGCCAGCAGTTACGGCAACACCATATATTTT
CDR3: CASSYGNTIYF

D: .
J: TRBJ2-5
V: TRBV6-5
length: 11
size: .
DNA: TGTGCCAGCAGAACGGTGGAGACCCAGTACTTC
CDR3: CASRTVETQYF

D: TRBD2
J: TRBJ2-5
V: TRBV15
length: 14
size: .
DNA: TGTGCCACCAGCACCTCTAGCGGGATTGAGACCCAGTACTTC
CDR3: CATSTSSGIETQYF

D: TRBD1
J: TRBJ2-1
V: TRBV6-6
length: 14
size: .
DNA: TGTGCCAGCAGGAAAGGACAGGGCGGGGATGAGCAGTTCTTC
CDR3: CASRKGQGGDEQFF

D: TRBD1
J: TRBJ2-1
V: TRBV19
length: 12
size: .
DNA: TGTGCCATACAGGGGGGTTACAATGAGCAGTTCTTC
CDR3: CAIQGGYNEQFF

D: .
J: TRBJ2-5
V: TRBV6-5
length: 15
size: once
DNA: TGTGCCAGCAGCCTTAGCCCACGCGGATTGGAGACCCAGTACTTC
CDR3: CASSLSPRGLETQYF

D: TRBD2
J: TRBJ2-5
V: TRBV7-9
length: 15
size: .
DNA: TGTGCCAGCAGCGAAGGACTAGCGGGCGGGGAGACCCAGTACTTC
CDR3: CASSEGLAGGETQYF

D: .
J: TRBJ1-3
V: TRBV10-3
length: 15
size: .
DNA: TGTGCCATCAGTGGGGGCAGCAACTCTGGAAACACCATATATTTT
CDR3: CAISGGSNSGNTIYF

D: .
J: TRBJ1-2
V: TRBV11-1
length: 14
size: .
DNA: TGTGCCAGCAGCCCGGACAGCGTGGACTATGGCTACACCTTC
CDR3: CASSPDSVDYGYTF

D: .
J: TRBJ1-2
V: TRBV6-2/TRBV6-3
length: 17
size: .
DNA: TGTGCCAGCAGTTACTCCCTCCTCTGGACAGATTACTATGGCTACACCTTC
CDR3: CASSYSLLWTDYYGYTF

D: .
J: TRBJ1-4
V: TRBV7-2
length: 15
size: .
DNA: TGTGCCAGCAGCTTAGCGAAAGGGGGAAATGAAAAACTGTTTTTT
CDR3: CASSLAKGGNEKLFF

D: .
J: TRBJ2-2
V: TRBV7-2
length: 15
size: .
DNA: TGTGCCAGCAGCTCGCGGGACAGATCCACCGGGGAGCTGTTTTTT
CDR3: CASSSRDRSTGELFF

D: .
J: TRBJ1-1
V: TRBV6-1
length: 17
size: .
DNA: TGTGCCAGCAGTGAAAGGCTGGGAGGGAGAGGAAGCACTGAAGCTTTCTTT
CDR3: CASSERLGGRGSTEAFF

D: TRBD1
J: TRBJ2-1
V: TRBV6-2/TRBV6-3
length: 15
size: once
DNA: TGTGCCAGCAGTCCCAGACAGGGCGGCTACAATGAGCAGTTCTTC
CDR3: CASSPRQGGYNEQFF

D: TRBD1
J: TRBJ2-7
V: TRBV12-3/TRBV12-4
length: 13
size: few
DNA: TGTGCCAGCAGGCATCGGACAGGGGTTGAGCAGTACTTC
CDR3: CASRHRTGVEQYF

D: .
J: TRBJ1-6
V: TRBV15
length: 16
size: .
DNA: TGTGCCACCAGCAGAGGAAAGCCGTCCTATAATTCACCCCTCCACTTT
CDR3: CATSRGKPSYNSPLHF

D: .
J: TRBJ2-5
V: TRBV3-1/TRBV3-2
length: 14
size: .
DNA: TGTGCCAGCACCCCGTCCGGGGGGCAAGGGGCCCAGTACTTC
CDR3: CASTPSGGQGAQYF

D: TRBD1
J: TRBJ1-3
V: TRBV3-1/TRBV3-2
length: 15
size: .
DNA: TGTGCCAGCAGCCTCACAGGGGGCTCTGGAAACACCATATATTTT
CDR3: CASSLTGGSGNTIYF

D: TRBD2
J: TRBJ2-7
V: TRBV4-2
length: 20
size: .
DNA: TGTGCCAGCAGCCAAGGCATGACTAGCGGGAGGATCGGACCCTCCTACGAGCAGTACTTC
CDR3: CASSQGMTSGRIGPSYEQYF

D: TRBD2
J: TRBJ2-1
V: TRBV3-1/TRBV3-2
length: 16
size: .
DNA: TGTGCCAGCAGCCAAGAGTTGCGGGAGCCCAACAATGAGCAGTTCTTC
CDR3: CASSQELREPNNEQFF

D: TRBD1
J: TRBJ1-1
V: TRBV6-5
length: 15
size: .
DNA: TGTGCCAGCAGGAGGGGACAGGGTAGGTACACTGAAGCTTTCTTT
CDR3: CASRRGQGRYTEAFF

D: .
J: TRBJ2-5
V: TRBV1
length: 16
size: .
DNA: TGCACCAGCAGCCAAGATAGGAGGGGGGGGTTTGAGACCCAGTACTTC
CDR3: CTSSQDRRGGFETQYF

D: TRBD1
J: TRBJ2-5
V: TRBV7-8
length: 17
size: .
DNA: TGTGCCAGCAGAACACCCGGGACAGGGTCTTCCAGGGAGACCCAGTACTTC
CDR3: CASRTPGTGSSRETQYF

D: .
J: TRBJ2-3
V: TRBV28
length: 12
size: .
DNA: TGTGCCAGCAGTTTTAGGTGGACTAAAAAGGATTTT
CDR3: CASSFRWTKKDF